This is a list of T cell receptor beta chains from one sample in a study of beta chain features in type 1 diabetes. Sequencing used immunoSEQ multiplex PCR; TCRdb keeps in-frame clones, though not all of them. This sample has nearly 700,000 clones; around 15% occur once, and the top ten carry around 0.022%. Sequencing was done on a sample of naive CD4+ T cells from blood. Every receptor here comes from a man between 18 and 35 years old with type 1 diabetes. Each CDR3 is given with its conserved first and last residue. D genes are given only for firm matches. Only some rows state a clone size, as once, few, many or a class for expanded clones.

CATSPRLEETQYF	TGTGCCACCAGCCCTCGATTGGAAGAGACCCAGTACTTC	TRBV15	few	.	TRBJ2-5
CASKPSRGAYEQYF	TGCGCCAGCAAACCTTCTAGGGGGGCCTACGAGCAGTACTTC	TRBV5-1	once	.	TRBJ2-7
CASSPTASGELFF	TGTGCCAGCAGCCCGACTGCGAGCGGGGAGCTGTTTTTT	TRBV14	few	.	TRBJ2-2
CASSATNYGYTF	TGTGCCAGCAGCGCAACTAACTATGGCTACACCTTC	TRBV13	.	.	TRBJ1-2
CASSYSGGWTDTQYF	TGTGCCAGCAGTTACTCGGGGGGTTGGACAGATACGCAGTATTTT	TRBV6-5	.	.	TRBJ2-3
CASSEARGGTGELFF	TGTGCCAGCAGTGAAGCGCGCGGGGGAACCGGGGAGCTGTTTTTT	TRBV2	few	TRBD2	TRBJ2-2
CAIRRGGPYNEQFF	TGTGCCATCAGGCGGGGGGGCCCCTACAATGAGCAGTTCTTC	TRBV10-3	few	TRBD2	TRBJ2-1
CAWRATGTGQDSNEKLFF	TGTGCCTGGAGAGCTACCGGGACAGGACAGGACTCTAATGAAAAACTGTTTTTT	TRBV30	.	TRBD1	TRBJ1-4
CASSYVPLGNTIYF	TGTGCCAGCAGTTATGTACCGCTTGGAAACACCATATATTTT	TRBV6-5	.	.	TRBJ1-3
CSVDPGWDTEAFF	TGCAGCGTTGACCCGGGGTGGGACACTGAAGCTTTCTTT	TRBV29-1	.	.	TRBJ1-1
CASSLDGENTGELFF	TGTGCCAGCAGCTTAGATGGCGAGAACACCGGGGAGCTGTTTTTT	TRBV11-2	few	.	TRBJ2-2
CASSLLAGFSYNEQFF	TGTGCCAGCAGCTTACTAGCGGGCTTCTCCTACAATGAGCAGTTCTTC	TRBV11-2	few	TRBD2	TRBJ2-1
CAISLQGSYNSPLHF	TGTGCCATCAGTTTACAGGGGTCCTATAATTCACCCCTCCACTTT	TRBV10-3	few	TRBD1	TRBJ1-6